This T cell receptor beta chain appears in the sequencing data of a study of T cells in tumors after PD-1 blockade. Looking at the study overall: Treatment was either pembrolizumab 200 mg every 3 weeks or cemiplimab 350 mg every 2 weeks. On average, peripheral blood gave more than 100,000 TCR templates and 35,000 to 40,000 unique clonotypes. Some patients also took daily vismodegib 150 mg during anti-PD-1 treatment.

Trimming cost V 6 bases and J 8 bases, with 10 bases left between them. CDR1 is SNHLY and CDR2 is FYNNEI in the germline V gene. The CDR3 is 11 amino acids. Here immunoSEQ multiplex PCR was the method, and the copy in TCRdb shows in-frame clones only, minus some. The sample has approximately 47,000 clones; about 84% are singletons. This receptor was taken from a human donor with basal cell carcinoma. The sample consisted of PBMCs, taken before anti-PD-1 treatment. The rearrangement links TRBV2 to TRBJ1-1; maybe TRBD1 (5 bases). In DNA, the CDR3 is TGTGCCAGCAGACTGGGGGAAGAAGCTTTCTTT. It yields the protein CASRLGEEAFF.